The text below deals with one TCR beta chain. The data stem from a study of blood T cell repertoires in COVID-19. Here immunoSEQ multiplex PCR was the method, and the copy in TCRdb shows in-frame clones only, minus some. The table has approximately 94,000 clones, roughly 87% seen once. The source material was peripheral blood. This sequence originates from a man aged 30 to 45 in a cohort sampled during active COVID-19.

As DNA, the CDR3 is TGTGCCAGCAGCCAAGCCCCCCAGGGGGCGGTTGAGCAGTACTTC. Encoded protein: CASSQAPQGAVEQYF. This chain uses TRBV3-1 (or the pseudogene TRBV3-2) with TRBJ2-7; 8 bases map to TRBD1. Germline loops: CDR1 LGHDT, CDR2 YNNKEL (reference sequence). The J segment lost 7 bases and the V segment lost 1 base, leaving 9 bases of the junction unmatched. The CDR3 length is 15 residues.